Below are 22 T cell receptor beta chains sequenced from a single sample in a study of Graves' ophthalmopathy and Graves' hyperthyroidism. From RNA, the CDR3 regions of TCR beta chains were amplified and sequenced. HTBI primers were employed in first-round RT-PCR, then a second-round multiplex PCR followed. TCRdb reprocessed the multiplex PCR reads via MiXCR and lists one record per CDR3 protein. This table holds approximately 540,000 distinct CDR3 sequences, about 40% found once. The sequenced sample was peripheral blood or thyroid tissue (not recorded which). Receptors originate from an adult man with Graves' hyperthyroidism.

This clonotype was detected ten times or more. V usage is TRBV12-3 or TRBV12-4 and J usage is TRBJ2-5; D unresolved. CDR3 size: 12 residues. V was trimmed by 7 bases and J by 5 bases, leaving 11 bases between them. CDR3 bases: TGTGCCAGCAAAGGGCCGGGCGAGACCCAGTACTTC. Encoded protein: CASKGPGETQYF.

As to this clonotype: One junction end disagrees with the germline gene, perhaps due to a read error. The V call is TRBV7-9, the J call TRBJ1-1, with a weak D call TRBD1 (5 bases). Germline loops: CDR1 SEHNR, CDR2 FQNEAQ (reference sequence). The CDR3 length is 15 residues. The CDR3 protein is CASSLRSGLTTEAFF. For the CDR3, the DNA is TGTGCCAGCAGCCTAAGATCAGGGCTTACAACTGAAGCTTTCTTC.

This chain joins TRBV2 and TRBJ1-2; 9 positions match TRBD1. J was trimmed by 2 bases and V by 6 bases; bases with no gene match: 13. In germline, CDR1 is SNHLY, CDR2 FYNNEI. CDR3 length: 17 residues. The CDR3 DNA sequence: TGTGCCAGCAGCGAAAAAGGGCCGGGACAGGGAAACTATGGCTACACCTTC. This sequence encodes CASSEKGPGQGNYGYTF.

The J gene is TRBJ1-1, the V gene TRBV12-3 or TRBV12-4, with TRBD1 identical over 7 bases. Trimming cost V 4 bases and J 3 bases; bases outside gene matches: 5. The length of the CDR3 is 14 residues. As DNA, the CDR3 is TGTGCCAGCAGTTGGATAGGGGGCGACACTGAAGCTTTCTTT. As protein: CASSWIGGDTEAFF.

This clonotype was recorded many times. This chain joins TRBV29-1 and TRBJ1-1, with 9 bases that match TRBD1. Germline assignment: CDR1 SQVTM and CDR2 ANQGSEA. The ends lost 2 bases at V and 5 bases at J; junction bases unmatched: 9. This CDR3 region has 15 residues. In DNA form, the CDR3 reads TGCAGCGTTGAAAACCTGACAGGGGGTCAGACTGAAGCTTTCTTT. Its translation: CSVENLTGGQTEAFF.

This clonotype was detected many times. This chain links TRBV20-1 with TRBJ1-1; tentative D call: TRBD1 (6 bases). Trimming took 5 bases from V and 4 from J, leaving 11 bases between them. The CDR3 extends over 12 amino acids. The germline V gene encodes CDR1 DFQATT and CDR2 SNEGSKA (reference sequence). CDR3 amino acids: CSAPDRTTEAFF. The CDR3, as DNA: TGCAGTGCTCCCGACAGGACCACTGAAGCTTTCTTT.

This sequence joins TRBV7-9 and TRBJ2-2; D possibly matches TRBD1 or TRBD2 (5 bases each). The germline CDR1 and CDR2 sequences are SEHNR and FQNEAQ (reference sequence). Trimming removed 6 bases at V and 5 bases at J, with 16 bases between. The CDR3 contains 15 residues. As DNA, the CDR3 is TGTGCCAGCAGATCCGGGACCGGGACGACCGGGGAGCTGTTTTTT. It is translated as CASRSGTGTTGELFF.

This clonotype was recorded many times. This chain uses TRBV10-3 with TRBJ1-1, with TRBD1 identical over 7 bases. The CDR3 has 13 amino acids. Looked up from germline, CDR1 is ENHRY and CDR2 is SYGVKD. J was trimmed by 1 base and V by 6 bases; bases with no gene match: 2. The CDR3 DNA sequence: TGTGCCATCAGGGGGACAGAGAACACTGAAGCTTTCTTT. Its translation is CAIRGTENTEAFF.

The chain has TRBV7-2 and TRBJ1-1, with D possibly TRBD1 on 6 matching bases. This CDR3 has 18 residues. CDR1 and CDR2 from the germline V gene are SGHTA and FQGNSA. Trimming took off 6 bases at V and 3 bases at J, with 26 bases between the two ends. The CDR3 sequence is CASSLILISQGRDTEAFF. The CDR3 bases are TGTGCCAGCAGTTTAATCCTTATTAGCCAGGGGAGGGACACTGAAGCTTTCTTT.

This clonotype was recorded at least ten times. V and J are TRBV19 and TRBJ2-2, with D hard to call. The CDR3 consists of 15 residues. Germline assignment: CDR1 LNHDA and CDR2 SQIVND (reference sequence). V lost 5 bases and J lost 1, with 11 bases in between. The CDR3 spells CASSPQGLNTGELFF. The CDR3 DNA reads TGTGCCAGTAGTCCGCAAGGGCTGAACACCGGGGAGCTGTTTTTT.

The chain links TRBV7-2 to TRBJ2-7; 8 bases are a match to TRBD2. The V gene end was trimmed by 3 bases and the J gene end by 0 bases; junction bases not matched to a gene: 7. Germline lookup yields CDR1 SGHTA and CDR2 FQGNSA. CDR3 length: 16 residues. The DNA of the CDR3 is TGTGCCAGCAGCTTCCTAGCGGGCGCTAGCTCCTACGAGCAGTACTTC. Amino acids: CASSFLAGASSYEQYF. Based on the CDR3 plus reference TRBV7-2 and TRBJ2-7, the full variable domain is GAGVSQSPSNKVTEKGKDVELRCDPISGHTALYWYRQSLGQGLEFLIYFQGNSAPDKSGLPSDRFSAERTGGSVSTLTIQRTQQEDSAVYLCASSFLAGASSYEQYFGPGTRLTVT.

The genes are TRBV7-2 and TRBJ2-1; no reliable D call. Germline loops: CDR1 SGHTA, CDR2 FQGNSA. V shed 1 base and J shed 4 bases, with 8 bases lying between them. This CDR3 is 14 amino acids long. CDR3 loop: CASSLGWQYNEQFF. CDR3 coding DNA: TGTGCCAGCAGCTTAGGTTGGCAGTACAATGAGCAGTTCTTC.

With respect to this clonotype: This may come from a read error, since a much larger clone is one base off. CDR3 coding DNA: TGTGCCATCAGAGGGACAGGTCGACAGCCCCAGCATTTT. This codes for CAIRGTGRQPQHF. J is TRBJ1-5 and V is TRBV10-3, with 8 bases lining up with TRBD1. This CDR3 contains 13 residues. Trimming removed 6 bases from V and 7 bases from J; junction bases left unmatched: 5. Germline CDR1 ENHRY, CDR2 SYGVKD.

This rearrangement joins TRBV7-9 to TRBJ2-7; the match to TRBD2 covers 12 bases. The junction had 7 bases not matched to a gene; V was cut back by 5 bases and J by 5 bases. The germline gives CDR1 SEHNR, CDR2 FQNEAQ (reference sequence). The CDR3 sequence is 15 residues long. CDR3 loop: CASSPSGGARDEQYF. The CDR3 DNA follows: TGTGCCAGCAGCCCTAGCGGGGGGGCTCGGGACGAGCAGTACTTC.

The chain recombines TRBV29-1 with TRBJ1-2, with 10 bases identical to TRBD1. This CDR3 has 13 residues. V shed 6 bases and J 3 bases; nucleotides not matched to a gene: 4. Germline V gene data show CDR1 as SQVTM and CDR2 as ANQGSEA. The CDR3 loop is CSVGTGVDYGYTF. The CDR3 bases are TGCAGCGTAGGGACAGGGGTCGACTATGGCTACACCTTC.

This chain joins TRBV29-1 and TRBJ2-1; D might be TRBD1 or TRBD2, each matching 5 bases. The CDR3 spans 14 residues. The germline V and J ends were trimmed by 4 bases and 0 bases, with 10 bases remaining between them. The germline CDR1 and CDR2 sequences are SQVTM and ANQGSEA. CDR3 region: CSVVWGSSYNEQFF. In DNA form, the CDR3 reads TGCAGCGTTGTGTGGGGGAGCTCCTACAATGAGCAGTTCTTC.

As for this clonotype: A read error may explain this, as a much larger clone is one base away. V gene TRBV29-1 combines with J gene TRBJ1-1; weak D call: TRBD1 (5 bases). The CDR3 totals 13 residues. Germline CDR1 reads SQVTM; CDR2 reads ANQGSEA. V shed 6 bases and J shed 4 bases, with 15 bases lying between them. The CDR3 loop is CSVAPGGGTEAFF. The CDR3, as DNA: TGCAGCGTCGCCCCCGGGGGGGGCACTGAAGCTTTCTTT.

Written as DNA, the CDR3 is TGTGCCAGCAGTTCTATAGGGTCCAACACTGAAGCTTTCTTT. Protein sequence: CASSSIGSNTEAFF. The chain links TRBV12-3 or TRBV12-4 to TRBJ1-1, with unresolved D. CDR3 length equals 14 residues. With 4 bases removed from V and 2 bases from J, the gap between germline ends came to 11 bases.

The chain has TRBV3-1 and TRBJ2-5, with 7 bases aligning to TRBD1. Per germline, CDR1 LGHDT and CDR2 YNNKEL (reference sequence). After removal of 6 bases from V and 4 bases from J, the junction contained 14 bases not matched to a gene. This CDR3 has 16 amino acids. The CDR3 is CASSQKLRQGPETQYF. In DNA form, the CDR3 reads TGTGCCAGCAGTCAAAAACTCCGACAGGGACCAGAGACCCAGTACTTC.

V is TRBV29-1 and J is TRBJ2-1; 13 positions agree with TRBD2. The V segment lost 5 bases and the J segment 2 bases; nucleotides outside the gene matches: 6. The CDR3 has 16 amino acids. Germline V gives CDR1 SQVTM, CDR2 ANQGSEA. As DNA, the CDR3 is TGCAGCGTTCGCGTCGGACTAGCGGGGGCCTACAATGAGCAGTTCTTC. Translating it yields CSVRVGLAGAYNEQFF.

There are many counts of this clonotype. The chain combines TRBV20-1 with TRBJ1-3; 9 nucleotides match TRBD1. Per germline, CDR1 DFQATT and CDR2 SNEGSKA (reference sequence). This CDR3 is 13 amino acids long. V was pared by 6 bases and J by 8 bases, with 8 bases of the junction left unmatched. Written as DNA, the CDR3 is TGCAGTGCGAGGGACAGGGTAGGGTACACCATATATTTT. This translates into CSARDRVGYTIYF.

This clonotype was counted ten times or more. The chain links TRBV19 to TRBJ1-4, with D possibly matching TRBD1 (6 bases). CDR3 length equals 14 residues. Germline V lookup: CDR1 LNHDA, CDR2 SQIVND (reference sequence). The V end lost 5 bases, the J end lost 8 bases, and 15 bases lay between the germline ends. The CDR3 loop is CASSRGRGGEKLFF. CDR3 DNA: TGTGCCAGTAGTCGGGGCAGGGGAGGAGAAAAACTGTTTTTT.